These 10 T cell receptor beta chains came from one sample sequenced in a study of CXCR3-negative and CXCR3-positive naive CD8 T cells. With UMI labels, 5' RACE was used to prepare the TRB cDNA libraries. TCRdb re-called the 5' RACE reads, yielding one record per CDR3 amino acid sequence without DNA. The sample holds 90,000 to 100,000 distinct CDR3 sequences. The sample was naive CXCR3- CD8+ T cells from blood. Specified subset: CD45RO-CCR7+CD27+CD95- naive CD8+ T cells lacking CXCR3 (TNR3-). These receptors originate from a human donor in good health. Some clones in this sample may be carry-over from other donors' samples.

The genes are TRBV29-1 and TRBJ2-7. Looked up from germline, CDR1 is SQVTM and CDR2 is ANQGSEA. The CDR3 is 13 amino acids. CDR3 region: CSVDGQGFYEQYF.

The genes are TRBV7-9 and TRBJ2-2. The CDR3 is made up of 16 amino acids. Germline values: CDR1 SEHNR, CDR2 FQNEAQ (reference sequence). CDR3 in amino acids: CASSPTGLEATGELFF.

The CDR3 is CASRDLTGAGELFF. The chain employs TRBV5-6 and TRBJ2-2; the TCRdb D gene call, TRBD1, has no DNA to confirm it. The V gene's germline CDR1 is SGHDT and CDR2 YYEEEE. This CDR3 comprises 14 residues.

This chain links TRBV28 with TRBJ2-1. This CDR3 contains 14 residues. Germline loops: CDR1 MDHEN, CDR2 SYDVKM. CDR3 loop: CASSSESSYNEQFF.

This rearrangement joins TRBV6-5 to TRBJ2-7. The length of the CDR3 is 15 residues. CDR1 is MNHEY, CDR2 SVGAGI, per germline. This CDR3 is CASSYYGGRAYEQYF.

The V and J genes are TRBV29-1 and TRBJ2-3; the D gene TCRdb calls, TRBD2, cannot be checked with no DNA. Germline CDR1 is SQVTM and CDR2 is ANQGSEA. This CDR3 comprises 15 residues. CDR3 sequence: CSVTATSGGTDTQYF.

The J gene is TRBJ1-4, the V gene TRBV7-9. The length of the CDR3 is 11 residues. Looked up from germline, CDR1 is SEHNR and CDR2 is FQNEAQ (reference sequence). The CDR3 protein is CASSPEEKLFF.

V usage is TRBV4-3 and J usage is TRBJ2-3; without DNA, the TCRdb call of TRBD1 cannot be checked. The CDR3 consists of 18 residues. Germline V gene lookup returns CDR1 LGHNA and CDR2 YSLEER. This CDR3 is CASSQDRWGEPGTDTQYF.

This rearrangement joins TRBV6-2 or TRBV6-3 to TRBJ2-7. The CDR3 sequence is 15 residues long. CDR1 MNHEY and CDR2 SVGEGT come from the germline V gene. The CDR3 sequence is CASSPRGTDLFGGYF.

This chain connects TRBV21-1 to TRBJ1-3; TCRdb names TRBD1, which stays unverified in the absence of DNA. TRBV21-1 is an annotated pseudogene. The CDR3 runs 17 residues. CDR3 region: CASSFRDSQEDGNTIYF.